These 21 T cell receptor beta chains share one sample of origin, sequenced in a study of blood T cell repertoires in COVID-19. Generated by immunoSEQ multiplex PCR, the TCRdb table keeps only in-frame clones and is missing some. The data contain some 100,000 clones, more than 70% of them singletons. The sequencing input was peripheral blood. The receptors here all came from a human donor in a cohort sampled during active COVID-19.

The rearrangement uses TRBV19 and TRBJ2-3, with D possibly being TRBD1 (5 bases). Trimming removed 5 bases at V and 2 bases at J, with 11 bases between. The CDR3 sequence is 14 residues long. CDR1 LNHDA and CDR2 SQIVND come from the germline V gene (reference sequence). The CDR3 nucleotides read TGTGCCAGTAGTTTGACAGCTATCACAGATACGCAGTATTTT. Translated: CASSLTAITDTQYF.

V and J are TRBV7-9 and TRBJ1-6; D uncertain. The CDR3 loop spans 17 amino acids. Germline CDR1 reads SEHNR; CDR2 reads FQNEAQ (reference sequence). The V end was cut by 4 bases, the J end by 9 bases, with 22 bases between. The CDR3 spells CASSSPADQAFSSPLHF. The CDR3 nucleotides are TGTGCCAGCAGCTCCCCAGCGGATCAGGCCTTTTCTTCACCCCTCCACTTT.

This clone occurred a few times. This chain joins TRBV28 and TRBJ2-2, with D maybe TRBD1 (6 bases). V gave up 6 bases and J gave up 4 bases, with 12 bases separating them. The germline V gene encodes CDR1 MDHEN and CDR2 SYDVKM. This CDR3 spans 14 amino acids. CDR3 in amino acids: CASSRTGPTGELFF. The CDR3 region has the DNA TGTGCCAGCAGCCGTACAGGGCCCACCGGGGAGCTGTTTTTT. Variable domain in full (rest from reference TRBV28 and TRBJ2-2): DVKVTQSSRYLVKRTGEKVFLECVQDMDHENMFWYRQDPGLGLRLIYFSYDVKMKEKGDIPEGYSVSREKKERFSLILESASTNQTSMYLCASSRTGPTGELFFGEGSRLTVL.

The chain joins TRBV6-5 to TRBJ2-5; 9 bases match TRBD1. The CDR3 runs 13 residues. V shed 6 bases, J shed 5 bases, and the junction held 4 bases outside the gene matches. From germline, CDR1 is MNHEY and CDR2 SVGAGI. As DNA, the CDR3 is TGTGCCAGCAGACAGGGGGCCGACGAGACCCAGTACTTC. Translating gives CASRQGADETQYF.

The V and J genes are TRBV7-9 and TRBJ1-2; D may be TRBD1 (5 bases). Germline CDR1 and CDR2: SEHNR and FQNEAQ (reference sequence). Deletions cut 5 bases from V and 4 bases from J, with 14 bases between. This CDR3 contains 14 residues. The CDR3 nucleotides are TGTGCCAGCAGCCCCATCAGGGATAGCTATGGCTACACCTTC. It is translated as CASSPIRDSYGYTF.

This chain uses TRBV28 with TRBJ2-5; the match to TRBD2 covers 9 bases. CDR3 length: 14 amino acids. The V and J ends lost 2 bases and 5 bases, in that order; junction bases with no gene match: 3. CDR1 MDHEN and CDR2 SYDVKM come from the germline V gene. CDR3 nucleotides: TGTGCCAGCAGTTTACTAGCGGGGTTGGAGACCCAGTACTTC. Translation gives CASSLLAGLETQYF.

The chain couples TRBV12-5 to TRBJ1-6; TRBD1 might be the D (6 bases). Trimming removed 0 bases from V and 7 bases from J, with 13 bases in between. Germline-derived CDR1 and CDR2 are LGHNT and FRNRAP. The CDR3 consists of 16 residues. CDR3 nucleotides: TGTGCTAGTGGTTTGGTTGGGGGGGGGCGGAATTCACCCCTCCACTTT. Translating it yields CASGLVGGGRNSPLHF.

This clone has a handful of counts. J is TRBJ2-7 and V is TRBV19; tentative D call: TRBD2 (5 bases). Germline V gene data show CDR1 as LNHDA and CDR2 as SQIVND (reference sequence). Between the trimmed V and J ends, which lost 5 bases and 7 bases, there was a span of 9 bases. This CDR3 region has 11 residues. Written as DNA, the CDR3 is TGTGCCAGTAGTCGGACTGGTGAGCAGTACTTC. Residues: CASSRTGEQYF.

This clone was counted once. In DNA, the CDR3 is TGTGCCAGTACCAGGGACAGAAACTCCTACGAGCAGTACTTC. Translating it yields CASTRDRNSYEQYF. J is TRBJ2-7 and V is TRBV19, with 7 bases lining up with TRBD1. The CDR3 has 14 residues. Trimming at V came to 7 bases and at J to 0 bases, leaving 6 bases not matched to a gene. Looked up from germline, CDR1 is LNHDA and CDR2 is SQIVND (reference sequence).

The chain links TRBV27 to TRBJ1-5; the match to TRBD1 covers 7 bases. The CDR3 length is 14 residues. The ends lost 3 bases at V and 2 bases at J; junction bases unmatched: 1. CDR1 and CDR2 (germline): MNHEY, SMNVEV (reference sequence). The CDR3 spells CASSFGQGNQPQHF. CDR3 bases: TGTGCCAGCAGTTTCGGACAGGGCAATCAGCCCCAGCATTTT.

In DNA form, the CDR3 reads TGCGCCAGCAGCCCGGGGGCGGGAGCAGTAGATACGCAGTATTTT. Translating it yields CASSPGAGAVDTQYF. The gene calls are TRBV5-1 and TRBJ2-3, with D maybe TRBD2 (7 bases). The CDR3 totals 15 residues. V lost 4 bases and J 5 bases, leaving 17 bases between the germline ends. The germline CDR1 and CDR2 sequences are SGHRS and YFSETQ.

This chain links TRBV5-1 with TRBJ2-5, with D possibly being TRBD2 (7 bases). CDR3 length: 15 residues. The germline V gene has CDR1 SGHRS and CDR2 YFSETQ. The V gene lost 0 bases and the J gene lost 5 bases, with 14 bases spanning the gap. The CDR3 DNA follows: TGCGCCAGCAGCTTGGCCTCGGGGGGCCGCGAGACCCAGTACTTC. Translation: CASSLASGGRETQYF.

Details on this clone: This same CDR3 is encoded by further DNA sequences in the sample. V usage is TRBV18 and J usage is TRBJ2-2; 8 bases align to TRBD1. The CDR3 loop spans 15 amino acids. J lost 4 bases, V lost 3 bases, and 4 bases had no gene match. Germline V gene lookup returns CDR1 KGHSH and CDR2 LQKENI. CDR3 sequence: CASSPGQGPTGELFF. The CDR3, as DNA: TGTGCCAGCTCACCTGGACAGGGACCCACCGGGGAGCTGTTTTTT.

The J gene is TRBJ1-6, the V gene TRBV3-1 (or the pseudogene TRBV3-2); TRBD1 might be the D (6 bases). This CDR3 contains 16 residues. Germline V CDR1 and CDR2: LGHDT, YNNKEL (reference sequence). V was clipped by 1 base and J by 7 bases, with 14 bases between them. The CDR3 bases are TGTGCCAGCAGCCAAGGGCAGGGGATGTTGAATTCACCCCTCCACTTT. Protein: CASSQGQGMLNSPLHF.

The chain carries TRBV21-1 and TRBJ1-2. TRBV21-1 corresponds to a pseudogene. This CDR3 contains 12 residues. CDR3 bases: TGTGCCAGCAGCGTTCCCCCGGGTGGCTACACCTTC. This gives the protein CASSVPPGGYTF.

This chain uses TRBV9 with TRBJ2-3; 7 bases fit TRBD2. This CDR3 is built from 15 residues. Germline lookup yields CDR1 SGDLS and CDR2 YYNGEE. The V gene end was trimmed by 4 bases and the J gene end by 4 bases; junction bases not matched to a gene: 9. The chain's CDR3 is CASSPALGGADTQYF. In DNA, the CDR3 is TGTGCCAGCAGCCCGGCGCTGGGGGGGGCAGATACGCAGTATTTT.

The CDR3: CASSLRGDGLAGDLETQYF. The CDR3 nucleotides read TGTGCCAGCAGCTTACGGGGCGACGGACTAGCGGGAGATCTCGAGACCCAGTACTTC. The chain uses TRBV7-8 and TRBJ2-5; TRBD2 matches 13 bases. Germline V gene lookup returns CDR1 SGHVS and CDR2 FQNEAQ. The CDR3 loop spans 19 amino acids. V lost 2 bases and J lost 5; bases outside the gene matches: 14.

The chain has TRBV7-9 and TRBJ2-7; the D gene is possibly TRBD2 (6 bases). This CDR3 contains 15 residues. From germline, CDR1 is SEHNR and CDR2 FQNEAQ (reference sequence). Trimming removed 5 bases from V and 5 bases from J, with 19 bases in between. The CDR3 sequence is CASSPAASANHEQYF. The CDR3, as DNA: TGTGCCAGCAGCCCGGCGGCTAGCGCTAATCACGAGCAGTACTTC.

The chain carries TRBV20-1 and TRBJ2-7; D remains ambiguous. This CDR3 has 13 residues. Germline CDR1 DFQATT, CDR2 SNEGSKA (reference sequence). Between the trimmed V and J ends, which lost 3 bases and 4 bases, there was a span of 13 bases. The CDR3 nucleotides read TGCAGTGCTAGTTACGGGTTTCCTTACGAGCAGTACTTC. It encodes CSASYGFPYEQYF.

The chain combines TRBV11-2 with TRBJ2-5, with TRBD1 matching over 10 bases. Per the germline V gene, CDR1 is SGHAT and CDR2 is FQNNGV. The CDR3 is made up of 15 amino acids. V was pared by 5 bases and J by 2 bases, with 5 bases of the junction left unmatched. CDR3 protein: CASSMGQGFQETQYF. Here the CDR3 DNA reads TGTGCCAGCAGCATGGGACAGGGGTTTCAAGAGACCCAGTACTTC.

This sequence joins TRBV4-3 and TRBJ2-1; the match to TRBD2 covers 12 bases. Trimming cost V 0 bases and J 2 bases; bases outside gene matches: 2. CDR1 is LGHNA and CDR2 is YSLEER in the germline V gene. The CDR3 spans 17 residues. CDR3 sequence: CASSQDGLAGPYNEQFF. As DNA, the CDR3 is TGCGCCAGCAGCCAAGATGGACTAGCGGGACCCTACAATGAGCAGTTCTTC.